This T cell receptor beta chain derives from a study of T cell responses to AZD1222 COVID-19 vaccine. Findings and limits, study-wide: Repertoire collection took place solely once the T cell response had peaked. Donors skewed white British and female; clonal diversity was possibly underestimated. The number of AZD1222 recipients seropositive at baseline was only six. Reportedly, nearly half of unique spike TCRs recognized epitopes outside B.1.351/B.1.1.7 mutations.

The CDR3 is 14 residues long. J was trimmed by 7 bases and V by 4 bases; bases with no gene match: 8. CDR1 is MNHEY, CDR2 SVGAGI, per germline. Libraries were prepared by immunoSEQ multiplex PCR; TCRdb keeps only in-frame clonotypes and omits some of them. The table shows fewer than 95,000 clones, with 89% occurring only once. As for this clone: Antigen: not known.

The sequences come from peripheral blood, collected 28 days after the second AZD1222 dose. This sequence joins TRBV6-5 and TRBJ2-5; TRBD2 agrees at 8 bases. This TCR was recovered from an adult who received the AZD1222 COVID-19 vaccine. In DNA form, the CDR3 reads TGTGCCAGCAGTTGGACTAGCTCGCAGGGGACCCAGTACTTC. The encoded protein is CASSWTSSQGTQYF.